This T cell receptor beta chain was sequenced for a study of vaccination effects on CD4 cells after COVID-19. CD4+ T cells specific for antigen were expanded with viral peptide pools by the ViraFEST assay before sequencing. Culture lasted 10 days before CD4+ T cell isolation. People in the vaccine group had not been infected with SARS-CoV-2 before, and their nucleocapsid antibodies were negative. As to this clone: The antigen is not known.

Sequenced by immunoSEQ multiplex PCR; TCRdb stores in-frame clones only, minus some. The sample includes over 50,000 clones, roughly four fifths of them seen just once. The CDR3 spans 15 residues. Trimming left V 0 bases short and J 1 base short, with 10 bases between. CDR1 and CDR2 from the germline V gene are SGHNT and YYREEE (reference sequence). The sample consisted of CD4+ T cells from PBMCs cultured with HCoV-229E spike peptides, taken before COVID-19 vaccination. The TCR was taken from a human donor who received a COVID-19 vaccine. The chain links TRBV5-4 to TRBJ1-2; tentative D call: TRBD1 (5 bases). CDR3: CASSLAGTGNYGYTF. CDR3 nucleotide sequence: TGTGCCAGCAGCTTGGCCGGGACGGGTAACTATGGCTACACCTTC. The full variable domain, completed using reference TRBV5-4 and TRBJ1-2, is ETGVTQSPTHLIKTRGQQVTLRCSSQSGHNTVSWYQQALGQGPQFIFQYYREEENGRGNFPPRFSGLQFPNYSSELNVNALELDDSALYLCASSLAGTGNYGYTFGSGTRLTVV.